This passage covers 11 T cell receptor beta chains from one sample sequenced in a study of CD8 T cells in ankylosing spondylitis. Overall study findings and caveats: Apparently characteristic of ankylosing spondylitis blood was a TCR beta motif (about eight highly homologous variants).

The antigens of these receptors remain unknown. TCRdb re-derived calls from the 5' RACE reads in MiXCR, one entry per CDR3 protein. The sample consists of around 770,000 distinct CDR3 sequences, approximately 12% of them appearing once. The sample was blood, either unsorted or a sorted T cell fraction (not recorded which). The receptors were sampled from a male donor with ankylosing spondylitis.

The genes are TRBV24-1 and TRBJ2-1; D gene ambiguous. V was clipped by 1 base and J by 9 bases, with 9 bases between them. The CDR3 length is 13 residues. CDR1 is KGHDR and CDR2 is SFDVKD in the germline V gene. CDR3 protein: CATSDFPRTEQFF. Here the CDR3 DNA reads TGTGCCACCAGTGATTTCCCCAGGACTGAGCAGTTCTTC.

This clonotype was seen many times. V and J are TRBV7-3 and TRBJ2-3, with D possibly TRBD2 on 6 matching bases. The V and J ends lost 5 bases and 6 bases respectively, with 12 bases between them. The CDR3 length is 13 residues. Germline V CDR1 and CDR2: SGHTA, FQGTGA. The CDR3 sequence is CASSTGTSDTQYF. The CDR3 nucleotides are TGTGCCAGCAGCACGGGGACTTCGGATACGCAGTATTTT.

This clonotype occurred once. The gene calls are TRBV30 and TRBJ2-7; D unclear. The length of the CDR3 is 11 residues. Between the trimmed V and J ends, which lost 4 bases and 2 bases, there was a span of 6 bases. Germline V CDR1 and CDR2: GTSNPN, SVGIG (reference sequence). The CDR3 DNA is TGTGCCTGGAAATTCGCCTACGAGCAGTACTTC. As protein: CAWKFAYEQYF.

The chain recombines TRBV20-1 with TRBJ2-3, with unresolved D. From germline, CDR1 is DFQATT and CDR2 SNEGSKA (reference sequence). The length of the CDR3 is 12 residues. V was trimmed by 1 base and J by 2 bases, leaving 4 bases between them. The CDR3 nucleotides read TGCAGTGCTAGAGGGGTCACAGATACGCAGTATTTT. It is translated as CSARGVTDTQYF.

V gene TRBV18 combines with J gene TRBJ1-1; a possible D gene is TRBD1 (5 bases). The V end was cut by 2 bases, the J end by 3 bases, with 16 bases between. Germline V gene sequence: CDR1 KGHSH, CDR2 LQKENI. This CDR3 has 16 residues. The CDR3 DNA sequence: TGTGCCAGCTCACCAACTTCAAGGGTCAGGGACACTGAAGCTTTCTTT. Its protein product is CASSPTSRVRDTEAFF.

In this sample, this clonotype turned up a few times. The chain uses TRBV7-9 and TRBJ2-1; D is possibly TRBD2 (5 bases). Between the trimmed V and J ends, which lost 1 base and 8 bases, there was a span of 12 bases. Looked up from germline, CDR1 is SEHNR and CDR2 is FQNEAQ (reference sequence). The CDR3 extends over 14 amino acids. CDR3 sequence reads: CASSLGDSVDEQFF. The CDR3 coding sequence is TGTGCCAGCAGCTTAGGTGATAGCGTTGATGAGCAGTTCTTC.

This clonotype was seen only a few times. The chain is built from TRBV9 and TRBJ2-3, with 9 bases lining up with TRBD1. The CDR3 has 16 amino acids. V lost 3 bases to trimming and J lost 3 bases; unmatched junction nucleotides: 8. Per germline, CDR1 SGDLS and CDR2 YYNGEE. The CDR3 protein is CASSAPLGQGTDTQYF. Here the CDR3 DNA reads TGTGCCAGCAGCGCCCCCCTGGGACAGGGAACAGATACGCAGTATTTT.

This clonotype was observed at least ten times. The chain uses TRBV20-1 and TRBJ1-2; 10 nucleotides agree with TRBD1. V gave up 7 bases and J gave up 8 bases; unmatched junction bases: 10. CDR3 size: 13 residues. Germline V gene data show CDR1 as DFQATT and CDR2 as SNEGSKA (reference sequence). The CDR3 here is CSVPGQGVGGYTF. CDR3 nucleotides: TGCAGTGTCCCTGGACAGGGGGTTGGAGGCTACACCTTC.

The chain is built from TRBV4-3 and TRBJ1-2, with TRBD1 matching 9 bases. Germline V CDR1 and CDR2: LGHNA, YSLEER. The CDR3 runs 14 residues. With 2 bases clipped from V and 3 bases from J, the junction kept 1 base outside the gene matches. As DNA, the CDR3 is TGCGCCAGCAGCCAATGGACAGGGGACTATGGCTACACCTTC. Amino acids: CASSQWTGDYGYTF.

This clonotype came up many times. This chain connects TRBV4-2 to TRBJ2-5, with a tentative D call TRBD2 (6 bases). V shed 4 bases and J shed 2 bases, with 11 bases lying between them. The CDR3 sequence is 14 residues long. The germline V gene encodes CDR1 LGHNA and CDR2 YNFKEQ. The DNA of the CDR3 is TGTGCCAGCAGCCCACGACTAGGTCAAGAGACCCAGTACTTC. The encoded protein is CASSPRLGQETQYF.

The CDR3 DNA sequence: TGTGCCAGCAGTTTAGACGGAGTCAAAAACATTCAGTACTTC. Protein sequence: CASSLDGVKNIQYF. J is TRBJ2-4 and V is TRBV28; D unclear. This CDR3 has 14 residues. The V and J ends lost 2 bases and 3 bases respectively, with 8 bases between them. The germline gives CDR1 MDHEN, CDR2 SYDVKM.